One sample yielded the 6 T cell receptor beta chains listed below, sequenced in a study of T cell clonotyping in hematopoietic cell transplantation. As for time point: recipient sample about 28 days before transplant, after cytoreduction. The data were produced by immunoSEQ multiplex PCR, yet TCRdb's version contains in-frame clones alone and is incomplete. The sample shows roughly 48,000 clones, roughly 80% of them seen only once. The starting material was peripheral blood mononuclear cells, obtained before stem cell transplant. The origin of the receptors is a man in his fifties or sixties with myelodysplastic syndrome. Some clones in this sample may be carry-over from other donors' samples.

This chain joins TRBV4-2 and TRBJ2-5; D is unclear. Trimming cost V 0 bases and J 4 bases, with 9 bases left between them. This CDR3 is built from 14 residues. CDR1 LGHNA and CDR2 YNFKEQ come from the germline V gene. CDR3 nucleotides: TGTGCCAGCAGCCAAGAGGCAGCGACAGAGACCCAGTACTTC. It codes for CASSQEAATETQYF.

This clone was counted a few times. The V call is TRBV5-1, the J call TRBJ1-1, with TRBD1 as a possible D gene (6 bases). CDR1 is SGHRS, CDR2 YFSETQ, per germline. The CDR3 sequence is 13 residues long. Deletions cut 8 bases from V and 1 base from J, with 12 bases between. CDR3 in amino acids: CASTGTKNTEAFF. CDR3 in DNA: TGCGCCAGTACCGGGACAAAGAACACTGAAGCTTTCTTT.

The rearrangement uses TRBV20-1 and TRBJ2-7, with D unresolved. CDR3 length: 11 residues. Germline CDR1 reads DFQATT; CDR2 reads SNEGSKA (reference sequence). Trimming shortened V by 5 bases and J by 9 bases, and 14 bases separated the two germline ends. In DNA, the CDR3 is TGCAGTGCTTTCTCCGCTAAAGGGCAGTACTTC. It yields the protein CSAFSAKGQYF.

The V gene is TRBV19, the J gene TRBJ1-5; 9 positions agree with TRBD1. V lost 5 bases, J lost 0 bases, and 8 bases stayed unmatched. Per the germline V gene, CDR1 is LNHDA and CDR2 is SQIVND (reference sequence). This CDR3 has 17 amino acids. The CDR3 DNA reads TGTGCCAGTAGTCCAGGGACAGGGACGTATAGCAATCAGCCCCAGCATTTT. This sequence encodes CASSPGTGTYSNQPQHF.

The rearrangement links TRBV29-1 to TRBJ2-1; TRBD1 matches at 8 bases. The germline CDR1 and CDR2 sequences are SQVTM and ANQGSEA. This CDR3 region has 15 residues. Unmatched junction bases numbered 13, after V lost 6 bases and J lost 6 bases. DNA for the CDR3: TGCAGCGTCGACCGGACAGGGAAAGGTGGCAATGAGCAGTTCTTC. This translates into CSVDRTGKGGNEQFF.

The chain has TRBV28 and TRBJ2-5, with 13 bases matching TRBD2. The CDR3 has 15 residues. With V trimmed by 8 bases and J by 4 bases, 7 bases remained unmatched. Germline lookup yields CDR1 MDHEN and CDR2 SYDVKM. The CDR3 spells CASGDRLAGGETQYF. The CDR3 DNA sequence: TGTGCCAGCGGAGATCGACTAGCGGGGGGAGAGACCCAGTACTTC.